The entry below gives a single T cell receptor beta chain sequence along with its context. What it binds is not known. The data were obtained in a study of T cell responses to AZD1222 COVID-19 vaccine. The CDR3 is 15 residues long. V gave up 6 bases and J gave up 4 bases, with 18 bases separating them. Germline V CDR1 and CDR2: MNHEY, SMNVEV (reference sequence). Clones were read by immunoSEQ multiplex PCR, and TCRdb kept only the in-frame ones, dropping some. The sample includes roughly 150,000 clones, about 89% of them seen just once. Points from the study as a whole: Among vaccine-associated CD4 TCRs, coverage spanned spike, with dominance at 160-218 and 743-854. After two AZD1222 doses, spike-specific TCR breadth and depth rose versus day 0.

It was second doses at about 4 or about 12 weeks that were pooled. The origin of this receptor is an adult who received the AZD1222 COVID-19 vaccine. This chain joins TRBV27 and TRBJ1-2; D is possibly TRBD1 (5 bases). This sample comprised peripheral blood, obtained 28 days after the second AZD1222 dose. In DNA, the CDR3 is TGTGCCAGCAGACACCCCGTGCAGGGCGGCTATGGCTACACCTTC. Its protein is CASRHPVQGGYGYTF.